This T cell receptor (beta chain) stems from a study of shared clonotypes between healthy human individuals. Study findings and constraints: Clonotype sharing levels among donors were expected to vary with sequencing depth.

Libraries were prepared by immunoSEQ multiplex PCR; TCRdb keeps only in-frame clonotypes and omits some of them. This table has 1.5 million to 2.5 million clones, about 95% appearing once. A remark on this clone: Its antigen is unidentified.

Naive CD8 cells were CD45RO-negative, positively selected for CCR7, excluding terminally differentiated effector memory CD45RA+ cells. The TCR comes from a man between 18 and 35 years old in good health. The specimen sequenced was naive CD8+ T cells sorted from blood.

CDR3 sequence reads: CASSVGGGNLGEQYF. DNA for the CDR3: TGTGCCAGCAGCGTAGGCGGGGGTAACCTGGGGGAGCAGTACTTC. This rearrangement joins TRBV9 to TRBJ2-7; 7 bases agree with TRBD2. The CDR3 runs 15 residues. Germline CDR1 SGDLS, CDR2 YYNGEE. V gave up 0 bases and J gave up 7 bases; unmatched junction bases: 10.